The 20 T cell receptor beta chains reported below all come from one sample, sequenced in a study of blood T cell repertoires in COVID-19. The repertoire was sequenced with immunoSEQ multiplex PCR; TCRdb's copy has only in-frame clones and lacks some. The sample yields about 88,000 clones, approximately 90% seen once. Sequencing was done on a sample of peripheral blood. These TCRs come from a male donor with acute or convalescent COVID-19.

This clone was counted once. The chain has TRBV6-1 and TRBJ1-1, with no clear D. The CDR3 runs 14 residues. Germline loops: CDR1 MNHNS, CDR2 SASEGT. V dropped 2 bases and J dropped 5 bases, with 12 bases sitting between them. CDR3 in amino acids: CASSERDGETEAFF. The CDR3, as DNA: TGTGCCAGCAGTGAACGTGACGGAGAAACTGAAGCTTTCTTT.

The rearrangement links TRBV3-1 (or the pseudogene TRBV3-2) to TRBJ2-1; TRBD2 matches at 11 bases. The CDR3 is 16 residues long. Germline V gene lookup returns CDR1 LGHDT and CDR2 YNNKEL (reference sequence). V shed 3 bases and J 6 bases; nucleotides not matched to a gene: 7. The CDR3 sequence: CASSHAGTSGSNEQFF. Here the CDR3 DNA reads TGTGCCAGCAGCCACGCCGGGACTAGCGGTTCCAATGAGCAGTTCTTC.

CDR3 nucleotides: TGTGCCAGCAGCTTAATGCGGGGGGGCAACACCGGGGAGCTGTTTTTT. Amino acids: CASSLMRGGNTGELFF. The chain carries TRBV7-8 and TRBJ2-2; 9 bases align to TRBD2. The CDR3 loop spans 16 amino acids. V lost 2 bases to trimming and J lost 2 bases; unmatched junction nucleotides: 3. Germline V gene data show CDR1 as SGHVS and CDR2 as FQNEAQ.

V and J are TRBV3-1 (or the pseudogene TRBV3-2) and TRBJ1-2; D ambiguous. CDR1 is LGHDT and CDR2 is YNNKEL in the germline V gene (reference sequence). Trimming left V 0 bases short and J 5 bases short, with 10 bases between. CDR3 length: 14 amino acids. CDR3 sequence: CASSQDLRGYGYTF. In nucleotides, the CDR3 is TGTGCCAGCAGCCAAGATCTAAGAGGGTATGGCTACACCTTC.

The J gene is TRBJ1-1, the V gene TRBV5-1; D remains ambiguous. CDR1 and CDR2 from the germline V gene are SGHRS and YFSETQ. The CDR3 covers 13 residues. V lost 2 bases to trimming and J lost 1 base, with 6 bases between them. CDR3 nucleotide sequence: TGCGCCAGCAGCTTTACAGCGAACACTGAAGCTTTCTTT. Its protein is CASSFTANTEAFF.

The chain carries TRBV2 and TRBJ1-1; D is ambiguous. This CDR3 region has 12 residues. V was pared by 5 bases and J by 1 base, with 5 bases between. The germline CDR1 and CDR2 sequences are SNHLY and FYNNEI. The CDR3 loop is CASSSGNTEAFF. The CDR3 DNA follows: TGTGCCAGCAGTAGCGGGAACACTGAAGCTTTCTTT. Drawing the rest from reference TRBV2 and TRBJ1-1, the complete variable domain is EPEVTQTPSHQVTQMGQEVILRCVPISNHLYFYWYRQILGQKVEFLVSFYNNEISEKSEIFDDQFSVERPDGSNFTLKIRSTKLEDSAMYFCASSSGNTEAFFGQGTRLTVV.

The chain recombines TRBV2 with TRBJ1-1; D not certain. The germline V gene encodes CDR1 SNHLY and CDR2 FYNNEI. The ends were cut back, 8 bases at V and 4 bases at J, with 14 bases in the middle. This CDR3 is built from 13 residues. The DNA for the CDR3 is TGTGCCAGCCTACGAACGGGTACCACTGAAGCTTTCTTT. Its translation is CASLRTGTTEAFF.

CDR3 sequence (DNA): TGTGCCAGCAGCTTAGATCTCCGGACATTAGCCTCTGGAAACACCATATATTTT. Its translation: CASSLDLRTLASGNTIYF. The genes are TRBV11-2 and TRBJ1-3, with TRBD1 as a possible D gene (5 bases). CDR1 SGHAT and CDR2 FQNNGV come from the germline V gene. V was shortened by 0 bases and J by 0 bases, with 15 bases between the two germline ends. The CDR3 is made up of 18 amino acids.

The chain carries TRBV5-4 and TRBJ2-3; 7 bases are a match to TRBD1. The V and J ends lost 0 bases and 3 bases, in that order; junction bases with no gene match: 4. Germline values: CDR1 SGHNT, CDR2 YYREEE (reference sequence). This CDR3 region has 15 residues. DNA for the CDR3: TGTGCCAGCAGCTTGGGTAGGGGGCGGACAGATACGCAGTATTTT. Its translation is CASSLGRGRTDTQYF.

The chain is built from TRBV11-2 and TRBJ1-1; D is undetermined. Trimming removed 0 bases from V and 6 bases from J, with 8 bases in between. Germline V gives CDR1 SGHAT, CDR2 FQNNGV. The CDR3 is 13 amino acids. CDR3: CASSLDPSAEAFF. CDR3 sequence (DNA): TGTGCCAGCAGCTTAGATCCGTCAGCTGAAGCTTTCTTT.

The CDR3 nucleotides are TGTGCCAGCGGCCACGGGCAGCCCCAGCATTTT. Its translation: CASGHGQPQHF. The V gene is TRBV7-9, the J gene TRBJ1-5; D not certain. This CDR3 contains 11 residues. The germline V gene has CDR1 SEHNR and CDR2 FQNEAQ (reference sequence). Between the trimmed V and J ends, which lost 8 bases and 7 bases, there was a span of 9 bases.

The J gene is TRBJ2-3, the V gene TRBV30; 9 nucleotides match TRBD2. Germline-derived CDR1 and CDR2 are GTSNPN and SVGIG (reference sequence). The CDR3 contains 15 residues. Losses at the gene ends were 4 bases for V and 5 bases for J; bases not matched to a gene: 10. For the CDR3, the DNA is TGTGCCTGGACCCTGGGTCTAGCGGGGTTAGATACGCAGTATTTT. Translated, it gives CAWTLGLAGLDTQYF. Together with reference TRBV30 and TRBJ2-3, the CDR3 gives the full variable domain: SQTIHQWPATLVQPVGSPLSLECTVEGTSNPNLYWYRQAAGRGLQLLFYSVGIGQISSEVPQNLSASRPQDRQFILSSKKLLLSDSGFYLCAWTLGLAGLDTQYFGPGTRLTVL.

The J gene is TRBJ2-7, the V gene TRBV5-4; weak D call: TRBD2 (5 bases). V lost 0 bases to trimming and J lost 6 bases, with 10 bases between them. Germline loops: CDR1 SGHNT, CDR2 YYREEE (reference sequence). The CDR3 is made up of 13 amino acids. CDR3 nucleotide sequence: TGTGCCAGCAGCTTGGAACGCCGGGGCGAGCAGTACTTC. Residues: CASSLERRGEQYF.

The gene calls are TRBV10-3 and TRBJ2-1, with 9 bases aligning to TRBD1. The CDR3 is 12 residues long. The germline gives CDR1 ENHRY, CDR2 SYGVKD. The J segment lost 9 bases and the V segment lost 6 bases, leaving 3 bases of the junction unmatched. The CDR3 is CAIRRQGGEQFF. The CDR3 DNA reads TGTGCCATCAGAAGACAGGGGGGTGAGCAGTTCTTC.

The chain recombines TRBV18 with TRBJ1-1; D possibly corresponds to TRBD1 (5 bases). The CDR3 sequence is 12 residues long. The V gene's germline CDR1 is KGHSH and CDR2 LQKENI. V was trimmed by 6 bases and J by 1 base, leaving 6 bases between them. The CDR3, as DNA: TGTGCCAGCTCCGGACAGAACACTGAAGCTTTCTTT. Encoded protein: CASSGQNTEAFF.

This chain joins TRBV5-1 and TRBJ1-1; 9 nucleotides agree with TRBD1. The V segment lost 4 bases and the J segment 0 bases; nucleotides outside the gene matches: 1. Per the germline V gene, CDR1 is SGHRS and CDR2 is YFSETQ. The CDR3 has 14 residues. The CDR3 protein is CASSRDRVNTEAFF. Here the CDR3 DNA reads TGCGCCAGCAGCCGGGACAGGGTGAACACTGAAGCTTTCTTT.

This rearrangement joins TRBV7-2 to TRBJ1-2, with TRBD1 matching over 10 bases. CDR3 size: 15 residues. Germline CDR1 SGHTA, CDR2 FQGNSA. With V trimmed by 5 bases and J by 9 bases, 12 bases remained unmatched. CDR3 in amino acids: CASSPLGQGKASYTF. CDR3 DNA sequence: TGTGCCAGCAGCCCCCTGGGACAGGGGAAAGCGAGCTACACCTTC. Variable domain in full (rest from reference TRBV7-2 and TRBJ1-2): GAGVSQSPSNKVTEKGKDVELRCDPISGHTALYWYRQSLGQGLEFLIYFQGNSAPDKSGLPSDRFSAERTGGSVSTLTIQRTQQEDSAVYLCASSPLGQGKASYTFGSGTRLTVV.

The chain uses TRBV25-1 and TRBJ2-1, with D tentatively TRBD2 (6 bases). Trimming took off 5 bases at V and 8 bases at J, with 19 bases between the two ends. Germline CDR1 reads MGHDK; CDR2 reads SYGVNS. The CDR3 loop spans 15 amino acids. In nucleotides, the CDR3 is TGTGCCAGCAGTAAGGATCTGGGACTTACCCATGAGCAGTTCTTC. Translated, it gives CASSKDLGLTHEQFF.

V is TRBV30 and J is TRBJ1-2, with a tentative D call TRBD1 (5 bases). The germline V and J ends were trimmed by 4 bases and 8 bases, with 17 bases remaining between them. Looked up from germline, CDR1 is GTSNPN and CDR2 is SVGIG (reference sequence). The CDR3 is made up of 13 amino acids. The DNA for the CDR3 is TGTGCCTGGACCTTGGGGGGGAGGGGCGGCTACACCTTC. Translated: CAWTLGGRGGYTF.

V and J are TRBV16 and TRBJ1-2; possibly TRBD1 for D (5 bases). Germline CDR1 and CDR2: KGHSY and FQNENV. The ends were cut back, 0 bases at V and 4 bases at J, with 12 bases in the middle. The CDR3 loop spans 15 amino acids. CDR3 nucleotides: TGTGCCAGCAGCCAATCGGTCCAGGGCGCCTATGGCTACACCTTC. As protein: CASSQSVQGAYGYTF.